Each of the 16 T cell receptor beta chains below was sequenced from the same sample in a study of blood T cell repertoires in COVID-19. The method was immunoSEQ multiplex PCR; TCRdb's version includes in-frame clones alone and lacks a portion of them. The sample contains some 38,000 clones, 78% of which appear only once. The specimen sequenced was peripheral blood. The receptor set was obtained from a man between 65 and 85 years old with acute or convalescent COVID-19.

This clone has just a few counts. CDR3 amino acids: CASEGQSYGYTF. The CDR3 DNA reads TGTGCCAGTGAGGGACAGTCCTATGGCTACACCTTC. The chain combines TRBV25-1 with TRBJ1-2; 7 nucleotides line up with TRBD1. Germline loops: CDR1 MGHDK, CDR2 SYGVNS. V dropped 9 bases and J dropped 4; count of bases not matched to a gene: 5. This CDR3 is built from 12 residues.

This clone was counted once. This rearrangement joins TRBV9 to TRBJ2-7; TRBD1 agrees at 8 bases. The CDR3 is made up of 16 amino acids. Germline V gene sequence: CDR1 SGDLS, CDR2 YYNGEE. Trimming at V came to 0 bases and at J to 1 base, leaving 6 bases not matched to a gene. The CDR3 nucleotides are TGTGCCAGCAGCGTAGGTCAGGGGGCTGAGTCCTACGAGCAGTACTTC. This sequence encodes CASSVGQGAESYEQYF. The whole variable domain, filled in from reference TRBV9 and TRBJ2-7, reads DSGVTQTPKHLITATGQRVTLRCSPRSGDLSVYWYQQSLDQGLQFLIQYYNGEERAKGNILERFSAQQFPDLHSELNLSSLELGDSALYFCASSVGQGAESYEQYFGPGTRLTVT.

The chain joins TRBV9 to TRBJ2-1; tentative D call: TRBD2 (6 bases). Trimming removed 1 base at V and 1 base at J, with 9 bases between. The CDR3 extends over 15 amino acids. From germline, CDR1 is SGDLS and CDR2 YYNGEE. The CDR3 DNA reads as TGTGCCAGCAGCGTATGGGACTTTTCCTACAATGAGCAGTTCTTC. Its translation: CASSVWDFSYNEQFF.

For this clone: Its ends do not fully match the called genes, so a read error is possible. This chain joins TRBV10-3 and TRBJ1-2; D unresolved. The CDR3 is 12 amino acids. The germline gives CDR1 ENHRY, CDR2 SYGVKD. The CDR3 reads CAIRNRTPEPVF. CDR3 coding DNA: TGTGCCATCAGGAACAGAACCCCGGAACCGGTATTC.

The chain employs TRBV3-1 (or the pseudogene TRBV3-2) and TRBJ1-2; 11 bases map to TRBD1. V dropped 4 bases and J dropped 4; count of bases not matched to a gene: 5. The CDR3 spans 15 residues. In germline, CDR1 is LGHDT, CDR2 YNNKEL (reference sequence). The CDR3 reads CASSRGTGGAYGYTF. DNA for the CDR3: TGTGCCAGCAGCCGAGGGACAGGGGGGGCCTATGGCTACACCTTC.

The chain combines TRBV12-5 with TRBJ2-2, with TRBD1 identical over 9 bases. This CDR3 comprises 14 residues. Germline V gene lookup returns CDR1 LGHNT and CDR2 FRNRAP. After removal of 5 bases from V and 7 bases from J, the junction contained 5 bases not matched to a gene. The CDR3, as DNA: TGTGCTAGTGGTCGGACAGGGGCCGTCGGGGAGCTGTTTTTT. Protein product: CASGRTGAVGELFF.

This chain connects TRBV3-1 (or the pseudogene TRBV3-2) to TRBJ2-1, with 12 bases aligning to TRBD1. The V gene end was trimmed by 0 bases and the J gene end by 7 bases; junction bases not matched to a gene: 4. The CDR3 has 16 residues. CDR1 and CDR2 (germline): LGHDT, YNNKEL (reference sequence). CDR3 region: CASSQDGTGGTNEQFF. The CDR3, as DNA: TGTGCCAGCAGCCAAGATGGGACAGGGGGCACGAATGAGCAGTTCTTC.

This clone has more than one count but fewer than ten. The genes are TRBV11-2 and TRBJ2-1; TRBD2 matches 8 bases. This CDR3 has 15 residues. Germline V gene lookup returns CDR1 SGHAT and CDR2 FQNNGV. Trimming took 6 bases from V and 9 from J; bases not matched to a gene: 13. The CDR3 coding sequence is TGTGCCAGCAGTTCAAGCGGGGGCGGCAATACTGAGCAGTTCTTC. Its protein is CASSSSGGGNTEQFF.

The rearrangement uses TRBV6-5 and TRBJ2-5; 8 bases match TRBD1. The CDR3 has 13 amino acids. Germline CDR1 and CDR2: MNHEY and SVGAGI. The V and J ends lost 4 bases and 4 bases, in that order; junction bases with no gene match: 2. The CDR3 sequence is CASSWTGRETQYF. The CDR3 DNA reads as TGTGCCAGCAGTTGGACAGGGAGAGAGACCCAGTACTTC.

This CDR3 reads CASSLVGDRYEQYF. CDR3 in DNA: TGTGCCAGCAGCTTAGTCGGGGATCGGTACGAGCAGTACTTC. The chain joins TRBV7-2 to TRBJ2-7, with D maybe TRBD2 (5 bases). CDR1 and CDR2 (germline): SGHTA, FQGNSA. V shed 1 base and J shed 4 bases, with 11 bases lying between them. CDR3 length equals 14 residues.

The V gene is TRBV14, the J gene TRBJ1-6, with TRBD1 as a possible D gene (5 bases). There are 15 residues in the CDR3. From germline, CDR1 is SGHDN and CDR2 FVKESK. V lost 4 bases and J 7 bases, leaving 14 bases between the germline ends. CDR3 in amino acids: CASSLVDSSNSPLHF. Written as DNA, the CDR3 is TGTGCCAGCAGCCTCGTCGACAGTTCCAATTCACCCCTCCACTTT.

The chain couples TRBV7-2 to TRBJ1-1; 9 positions agree with TRBD1. The V and J ends lost 2 bases and 5 bases, in that order; junction bases with no gene match: 9. Germline V lookup: CDR1 SGHTA, CDR2 FQGNSA. CDR3 size: 16 residues. Here the CDR3 DNA reads TGTGCCAGCAGCTTAACTCGGCGACAGGGGGGTACTGAAGCTTTCTTT. Protein product: CASSLTRRQGGTEAFF.

A single count supports this clone. The chain links TRBV7-2 to TRBJ2-3; the match to TRBD2 covers 7 bases. The CDR3 is 18 amino acids. CDR1 is SGHTA and CDR2 is FQGNSA in the germline V gene. The V segment lost 2 bases and the J segment 3 bases; nucleotides outside the gene matches: 14. CDR3 nucleotides: TGTGCCAGCAGCTTACGCCCGACGAGAGCGGGGACTACAGATACGCAGTATTTT. The encoded protein is CASSLRPTRAGTTDTQYF.

The chain is built from TRBV18 and TRBJ2-3; a possible D gene is TRBD2 (5 bases). The germline gives CDR1 KGHSH, CDR2 LQKENI. The V end lost 3 bases, the J end lost 5 bases, and 12 bases lay between the germline ends. The CDR3 has 14 amino acids. CDR3 nucleotides: TGTGCCAGCTCACCTCCAAATCGGGAAGATACGCAGTATTTT. This encodes CASSPPNREDTQYF. The entire variable domain, with the rest obtained from reference TRBV18 and TRBJ2-3, is as follows: NAGVMQNPRHLVRRRGQEARLRCSPMKGHSHVYWYRQLPEEGLKFMVYLQKENIIDESGMPKERFSAEFPKEGPSILRIQQVVRGDSAAYFCASSPPNREDTQYFGPGTRLTVL.

The chain recombines TRBV9 with TRBJ2-7, with 9 nucleotides matching TRBD1. Unmatched junction bases numbered 10, after V lost 4 bases and J lost 2 bases. The CDR3 covers 16 residues. Germline V gene data show CDR1 as SGDLS and CDR2 as YYNGEE. This chain's CDR3 is CASSSEQGAGAYEQYF. CDR3 bases: TGTGCCAGCAGCTCGGAACAGGGGGCTGGGGCCTACGAGCAGTACTTC.

The chain is built from TRBV15 and TRBJ2-3; D uncertain. Trimming shortened V by 0 bases and J by 0 bases, and 7 bases separated the two germline ends. CDR3 length equals 15 residues. CDR1 and CDR2 from the germline V gene are LNHNV and YYDKDF (reference sequence). The CDR3 DNA is TGTGCCACCAGCAGAGATCCCGGGAGCACAGATACGCAGTATTTT. Amino acid sequence: CATSRDPGSTDTQYF.